Given below is one T cell receptor (beta chain) in context. Its target is unknown. Regarding time point: 266 days after commencement of treatment, after nivolumab therapy. As for treatment: AdE1-LMPpoly-expanded autologous EBV-specific T-cell therapy followed by anti-PD-1 nivolumab. This sample is part of a study of EBV T-cell therapy then PD-1 blockade in nasopharyngeal carcinoma. Per the germline V gene, CDR1 is SGHNT and CDR2 is YENEEA. With 1 base removed from V and 2 bases from J, the gap between germline ends came to 18 bases. CDR3 size: 17 residues. The table came from immunoSEQ multiplex PCR; TCRdb's copy has only in-frame clones and leaves some out. The data show tens of thousands of clones, about 80% seen once.

The TCR was taken from a man aged 35 to 55 with nasopharyngeal carcinoma. The V call is TRBV11-3, the J call TRBJ2-7, with D perhaps TRBD1 or TRBD2 (5 bases each). The source material was CD8+ T cells from blood, sampled at roughly day 250 from a patient whose treatment included autologous EBV-specific T cells and nivolumab. CDR3 nucleotide sequence: TGTGCCAGCAGCTTAGGCCGCTCGAGGGGAAAGACCTACGAGCAGTACTTC. This gives the protein CASSLGRSRGKTYEQYF.